This T cell receptor (beta chain) was found in a study of cytomegalovirus exposure and HLA in healthy donors. Study overall: In a previous analysis, around 110 million unique TCR beta sequences were found from 150 million to 200 million T cells. Early released data had tens of millions of unique TCRs, all coming from HLA-typed donors.

PCR amplification relied on 60 Vbeta primers (plus 13 Jbeta primers). The table came from immunoSEQ multiplex PCR; TCRdb's copy has only in-frame clones and leaves some out. The data show some 200,000 clones, roughly 79% seen once. Study-wide points: In vitro experiments confirmed that three CMV-associated chains were specific for CMV antigens. CMV serostatus alone was available as immune exposure information.

As regards this clone: The antigen is unknown.

In germline, CDR1 is GTSNPN, CDR2 SVGIG (reference sequence). Unmatched junction bases numbered 7, after V lost 4 bases and J lost 11 bases. The CDR3 runs 12 residues. The source of this sequence is a woman aged 40-49 years in good health and CMV-seronegative. The specimen was PBMCs. The chain employs TRBV30 and TRBJ1-1, with 10 nucleotides matching TRBD1. CDR3 nucleotides: TGTGCCTGGACCGTGACAGGGGGCTCGGCTTTCTTT. Encoded protein: CAWTVTGGSAFF.